A selection of T cell receptor beta chains follows, all from one sample in a study of blood T cell repertoires in COVID-19. The method was immunoSEQ multiplex PCR; TCRdb's version includes in-frame clones alone and lacks a portion of them. Among some 300,000 clones, less than 90% were seen once, and the ten largest hold about an eighth. The specimen was peripheral blood. The receptors come from a woman aged 70 to 79 with COVID-19, enrolled during active disease. The conserved cysteine and the conserved F or W are not part of the CDR3 here.

v_call: TRBV10-3
cdr3_aa: AISDVYRGGNSPLH

v_call: TRBV7-9
cdr3_aa: ASSLGENTEAF

v_call: TRBV7-3
cdr3_aa: ASSPRGGDEQF

v_call: TRBV29-1
cdr3_aa: SFRGLRTGELF

v_call: TRBV3-1/TRBV3-2
cdr3_aa: ASSPTGGDSPLH

v_call: TRBV6-5
cdr3_aa: ASRLPGQGYGYT

v_call: TRBV6-6
cdr3_aa: ASISSVTVKEKLF

v_call: TRBV9
cdr3_aa: ASSPIGGLVEETQY

v_call: TRBV10-1
cdr3_aa: ASSESGTGGSETQY

v_call: TRBV21-1
cdr3_aa: ASSKSRGVRAGAKETQY

v_call: TRBV5-3
cdr3_aa: AREEGTGELF

v_call: TRBV28
cdr3_aa: ASSDRPPQRYSNQPQH

v_call: TRBV28
cdr3_aa: ASSPRGAGGYNEQF

v_call: TRBV7-2
cdr3_aa: AIQGYYGYT

v_call: TRBV3-1/TRBV3-2
cdr3_aa: ASSRAGGGRETQY

v_call: TRBV30
cdr3_aa: AWEGSFAGGKDTQY

v_call: TRBV12-3/TRBV12-4
cdr3_aa: ASSTTGNYGYT

v_call: TRBV7-6
cdr3_aa: ASSLVGGGDKNIQY

v_call: TRBV6-5
cdr3_aa: ASTAGGYYGYT

v_call: TRBV7-2
cdr3_aa: ASSPGQGNTDTQY

v_call: TRBV23-1
cdr3_aa: ASPRGHSRETQY

v_call: TRBV20-1
cdr3_aa: SASPPDTYEQY

v_call: TRBV24-1
cdr3_aa: ATSDSAGYQETQY

v_call: TRBV2
cdr3_aa: ASSPDNWQPQH

v_call: TRBV7-2
cdr3_aa: ASRFLDRKNTEAF

v_call: TRBV11-1
cdr3_aa: ASSPTGEGYEQY

v_call: TRBV23-1
cdr3_aa: ASSQSEKDREVEKLF

v_call: TRBV6-5
cdr3_aa: ASSYSEVSTEAF

v_call: TRBV30
cdr3_aa: ALGQGAGGYT

v_call: TRBV7-2
cdr3_aa: ASSLALWGASRQPQH

v_call: TRBV27
cdr3_aa: ASSLGAGRSNTEAF

v_call: TRBV6-5
cdr3_aa: ASSYRTGDTEAF

v_call: TRBV10-3
cdr3_aa: AIKQGDDGYT

v_call: TRBV4-3
cdr3_aa: ASSLTGAGANVLT

v_call: TRBV10-3
cdr3_aa: AIRAGGSYNEQF

v_call: TRBV28
cdr3_aa: ASSDPYRDRGDYGYT

v_call: TRBV2
cdr3_aa: ASTASRSSGNTIY

v_call: TRBV6-1
cdr3_aa: ASREGLAGGTSTDTQY

v_call: TRBV5-1
cdr3_aa: ASSYGTGNTEAF

v_call: TRBV9
cdr3_aa: ASSETPKAANYGYT

v_call: TRBV5-4
cdr3_aa: ASSFQGAQNEQY